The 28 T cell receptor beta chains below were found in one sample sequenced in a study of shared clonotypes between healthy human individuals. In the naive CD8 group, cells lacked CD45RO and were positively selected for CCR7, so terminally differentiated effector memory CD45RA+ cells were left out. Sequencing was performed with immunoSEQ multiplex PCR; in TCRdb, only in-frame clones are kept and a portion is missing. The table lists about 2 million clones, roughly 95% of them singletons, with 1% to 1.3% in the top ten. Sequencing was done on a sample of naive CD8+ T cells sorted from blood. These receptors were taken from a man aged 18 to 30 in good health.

CDR3 amino acids: CASSPPVWAKGTDTQYF. CDR3 in DNA: TGTGCCAGCAGCCCCCCGGTTTGGGCGAAAGGTACAGATACGCAGTATTTT. The genes are TRBV7-9 and TRBJ2-3; no definite D call. This CDR3 is 17 amino acids long. The germline gives CDR1 SEHNR, CDR2 FQNEAQ (reference sequence). V lost 5 bases to trimming and J lost 3 bases, with 21 bases between them. The full variable domain, rest sourced from reference TRBV7-9 and TRBJ2-3, is DTGVSQNPRHKITKRGQNVTFRCDPISEHNRLYWYRQTLGQGPEFLTYFQNEAQLEKSRLLSDRFSAERPKGSFSTLEIQRTEQGDSAMYLCASSPPVWAKGTDTQYFGPGTRLTVL.

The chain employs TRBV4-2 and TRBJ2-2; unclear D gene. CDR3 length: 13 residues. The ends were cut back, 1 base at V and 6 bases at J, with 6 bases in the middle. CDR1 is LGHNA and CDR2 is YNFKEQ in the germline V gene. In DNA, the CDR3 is TGTGCCAGCAGCCAAGCCTCGGCCGGGGAGCTGTTTTTT. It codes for CASSQASAGELFF.

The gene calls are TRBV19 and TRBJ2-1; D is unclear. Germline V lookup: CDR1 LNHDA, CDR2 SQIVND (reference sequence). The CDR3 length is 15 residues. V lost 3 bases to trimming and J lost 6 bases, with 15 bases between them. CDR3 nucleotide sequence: TGTGCCAGTAGTATCGAGACCTTGGGTAGCAATGAGCAGTTCTTC. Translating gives CASSIETLGSNEQFF.

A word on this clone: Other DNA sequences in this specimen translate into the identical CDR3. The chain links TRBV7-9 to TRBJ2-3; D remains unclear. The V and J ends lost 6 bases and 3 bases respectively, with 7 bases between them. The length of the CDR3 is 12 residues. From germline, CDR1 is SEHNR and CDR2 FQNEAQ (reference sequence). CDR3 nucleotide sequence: TGTGCCAGCAGGGGCCTGACAGATACGCAGTATTTT. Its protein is CASRGLTDTQYF.

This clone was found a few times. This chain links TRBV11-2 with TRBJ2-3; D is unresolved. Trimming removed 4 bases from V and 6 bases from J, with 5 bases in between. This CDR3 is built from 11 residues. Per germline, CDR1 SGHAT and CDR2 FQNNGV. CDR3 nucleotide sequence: TGTGCCAGCAGCTGGACGGATACGCAGTATTTT. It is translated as CASSWTDTQYF. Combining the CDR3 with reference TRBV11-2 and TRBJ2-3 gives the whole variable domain EAGVAQSPRYKIIEKRQSVAFWCNPISGHATLYWYQQILGQGPKLLIQFQNNGVVDDSQLPKDRFSAERLKGVDSTLKIQPAKLEDSAVYLCASSWTDTQYFGPGTRLTVL.

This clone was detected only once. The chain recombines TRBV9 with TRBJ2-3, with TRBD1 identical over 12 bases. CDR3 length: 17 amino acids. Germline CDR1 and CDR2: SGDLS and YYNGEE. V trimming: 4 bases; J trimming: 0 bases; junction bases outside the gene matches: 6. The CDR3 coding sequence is TGTGCCAGCAGCTTCCGGGACAGGGGGCGTAGCACAGATACGCAGTATTTT. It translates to CASSFRDRGRSTDTQYF.

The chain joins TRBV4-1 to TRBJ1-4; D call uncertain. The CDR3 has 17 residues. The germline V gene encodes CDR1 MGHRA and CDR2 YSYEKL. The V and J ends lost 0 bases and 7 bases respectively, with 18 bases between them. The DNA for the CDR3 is TGCGCCAGCAGCCAAGATAGAACAGCCTGGACGGGTGAAAAACTGTTTTTT. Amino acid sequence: CASSQDRTAWTGEKLFF.

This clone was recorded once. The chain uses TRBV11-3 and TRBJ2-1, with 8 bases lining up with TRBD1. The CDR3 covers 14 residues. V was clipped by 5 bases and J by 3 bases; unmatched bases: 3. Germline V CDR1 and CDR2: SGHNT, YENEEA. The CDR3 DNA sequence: TGTGCCAGCAGCCCGGACAGGGTCTACAATGAGCAGTTCTTC. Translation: CASSPDRVYNEQFF.

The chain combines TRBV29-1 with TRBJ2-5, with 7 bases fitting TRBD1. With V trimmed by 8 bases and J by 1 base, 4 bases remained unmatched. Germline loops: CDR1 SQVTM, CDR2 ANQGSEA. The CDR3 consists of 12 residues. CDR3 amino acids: CSFWTGQETQYF. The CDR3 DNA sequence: TGCAGCTTTTGGACAGGCCAAGAGACCCAGTACTTC. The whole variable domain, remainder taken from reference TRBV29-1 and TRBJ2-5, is SAVISQKPSRDICQRGTSLTIQCQVDSQVTMMFWYRQQPGQSLTLIATANQGSEATYESGFVIDKFPISRPNLTFSTLTVSNMSPEDSSIYLCSFWTGQETQYFGPGTRLLVL.

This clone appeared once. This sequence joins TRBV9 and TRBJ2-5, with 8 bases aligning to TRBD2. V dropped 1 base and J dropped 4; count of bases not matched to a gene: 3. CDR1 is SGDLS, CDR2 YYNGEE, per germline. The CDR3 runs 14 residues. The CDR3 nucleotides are TGTGCCAGCAGCGTAAGCGGGGGTCTAGAGACCCAGTACTTC. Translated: CASSVSGGLETQYF.

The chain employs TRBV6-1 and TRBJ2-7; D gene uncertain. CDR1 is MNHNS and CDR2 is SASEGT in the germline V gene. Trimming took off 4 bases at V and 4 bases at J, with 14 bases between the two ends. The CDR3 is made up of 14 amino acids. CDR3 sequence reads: CASSAVAGYYEQYF. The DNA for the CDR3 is TGTGCCAGCAGTGCGGTAGCCGGATATTACGAGCAGTACTTC.

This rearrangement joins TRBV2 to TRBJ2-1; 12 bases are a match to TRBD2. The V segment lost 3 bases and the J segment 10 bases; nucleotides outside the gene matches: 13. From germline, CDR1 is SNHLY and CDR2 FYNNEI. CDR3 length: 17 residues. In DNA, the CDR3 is TGTGCCAGCAGTGATGAGGGTGTGGGACTAGCGGGTGGAGAGCAGTTCTTC. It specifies CASSDEGVGLAGGEQFF.

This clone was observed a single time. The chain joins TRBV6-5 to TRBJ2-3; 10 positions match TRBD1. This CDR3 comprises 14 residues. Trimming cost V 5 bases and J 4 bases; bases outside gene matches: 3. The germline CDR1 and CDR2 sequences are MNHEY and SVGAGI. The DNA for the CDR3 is TGTGCCAGCAGTCTGACAGGGGGCTCAGATACGCAGTATTTT. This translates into CASSLTGGSDTQYF.

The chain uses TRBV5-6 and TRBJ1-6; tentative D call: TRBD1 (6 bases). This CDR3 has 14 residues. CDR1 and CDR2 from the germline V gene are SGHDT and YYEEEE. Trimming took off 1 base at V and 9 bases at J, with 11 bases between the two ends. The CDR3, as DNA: TGTGCCAGCAGCTTGACAGGGTCCGCTTCACCCCTCCACTTT. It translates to CASSLTGSASPLHF.

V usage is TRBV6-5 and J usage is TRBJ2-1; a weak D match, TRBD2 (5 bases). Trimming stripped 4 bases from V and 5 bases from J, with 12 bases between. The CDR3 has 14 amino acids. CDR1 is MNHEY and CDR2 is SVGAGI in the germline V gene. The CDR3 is CASSLGGENNEQFF. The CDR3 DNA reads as TGTGCCAGCAGTTTGGGTGGGGAGAACAATGAGCAGTTCTTC.

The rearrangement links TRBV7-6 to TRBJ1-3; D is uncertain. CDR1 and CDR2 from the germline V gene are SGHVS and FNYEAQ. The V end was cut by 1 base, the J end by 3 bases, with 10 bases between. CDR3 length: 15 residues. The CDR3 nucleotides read TGTGCCAGCAGCTTAGTAGCAGGAGATGGAAACACCATATATTTT. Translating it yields CASSLVAGDGNTIYF.

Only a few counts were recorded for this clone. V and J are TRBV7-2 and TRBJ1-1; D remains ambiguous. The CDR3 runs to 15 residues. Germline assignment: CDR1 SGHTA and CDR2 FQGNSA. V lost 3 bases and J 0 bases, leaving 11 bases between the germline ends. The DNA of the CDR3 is TGTGCCAGCAGCTTGATCCCTTACTTGAACACTGAAGCTTTCTTT. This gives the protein CASSLIPYLNTEAFF.

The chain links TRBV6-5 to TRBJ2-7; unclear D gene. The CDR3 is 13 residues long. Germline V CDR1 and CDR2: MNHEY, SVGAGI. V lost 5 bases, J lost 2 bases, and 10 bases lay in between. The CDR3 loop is CASSPEGTYEQYF. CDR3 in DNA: TGTGCCAGCAGTCCAGAAGGGACCTACGAGCAGTACTTC.

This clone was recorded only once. CDR3 DNA sequence: TGTGCCAGCAGCTTCTCACAAGGGACGAACTATGGCTACACCTTC. Translating gives CASSFSQGTNYGYTF. The chain links TRBV11-2 to TRBJ1-2; tentatively, D is TRBD1 (5 bases). This CDR3 is built from 15 residues. V was clipped by 3 bases and J by 2 bases, with 13 bases between them. Germline CDR1 SGHAT, CDR2 FQNNGV.

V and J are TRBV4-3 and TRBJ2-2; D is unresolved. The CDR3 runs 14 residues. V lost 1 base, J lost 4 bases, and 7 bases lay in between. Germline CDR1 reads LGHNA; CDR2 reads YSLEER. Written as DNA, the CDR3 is TGCGCCAGCAGCCAAGGGGGTTCCACCGGGGAGCTGTTTTTT. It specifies CASSQGGSTGELFF.

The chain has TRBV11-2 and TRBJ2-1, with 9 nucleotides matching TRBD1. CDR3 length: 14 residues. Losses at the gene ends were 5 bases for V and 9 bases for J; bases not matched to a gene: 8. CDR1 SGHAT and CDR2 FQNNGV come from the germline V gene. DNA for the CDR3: TGTGCCAGCAGCCCGGGACAGGGCTTGAGTGAGCAGTTCTTC. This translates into CASSPGQGLSEQFF.

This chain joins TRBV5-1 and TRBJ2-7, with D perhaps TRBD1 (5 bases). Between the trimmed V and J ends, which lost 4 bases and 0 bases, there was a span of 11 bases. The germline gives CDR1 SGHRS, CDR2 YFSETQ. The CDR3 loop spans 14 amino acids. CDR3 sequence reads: CASSGTGPSYEQYF. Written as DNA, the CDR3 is TGCGCCAGCAGCGGAACAGGTCCCTCCTACGAGCAGTACTTC.

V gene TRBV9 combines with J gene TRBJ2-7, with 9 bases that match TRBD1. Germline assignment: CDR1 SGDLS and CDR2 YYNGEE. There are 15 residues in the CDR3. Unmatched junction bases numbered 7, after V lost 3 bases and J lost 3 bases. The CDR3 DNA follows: TGTGCCAGCAGCGCAGAGGGACAGGGAAACTACGAGCAGTACTTC. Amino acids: CASSAEGQGNYEQYF.

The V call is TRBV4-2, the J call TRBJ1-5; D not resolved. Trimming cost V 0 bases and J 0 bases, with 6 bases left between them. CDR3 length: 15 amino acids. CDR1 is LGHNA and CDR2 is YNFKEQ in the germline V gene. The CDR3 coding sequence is TGTGCCAGCAGCCAAGAGGCCGTTAGCAATCAGCCCCAGCATTTT. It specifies CASSQEAVSNQPQHF.

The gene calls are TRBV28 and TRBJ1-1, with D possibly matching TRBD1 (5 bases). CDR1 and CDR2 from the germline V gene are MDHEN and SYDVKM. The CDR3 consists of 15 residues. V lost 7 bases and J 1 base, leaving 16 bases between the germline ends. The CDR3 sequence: CASTPSSGGNTEAFF. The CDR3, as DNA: TGTGCCAGCACCCCCTCGTCGGGGGGGAACACTGAAGCTTTCTTT.

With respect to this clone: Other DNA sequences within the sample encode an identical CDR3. Written as DNA, the CDR3 is TGTGCCAGCAGCGTGGGACTAGCGGGAGGGAGCAGCTCCTACAATGAGCAGTTCTTC. This codes for CASSVGLAGGSSSYNEQFF. The chain is built from TRBV9 and TRBJ2-1; 16 bases align to TRBD2. J was trimmed by 0 bases and V by 2 bases; bases with no gene match: 5. The CDR3 covers 19 residues. Per the germline V gene, CDR1 is SGDLS and CDR2 is YYNGEE.

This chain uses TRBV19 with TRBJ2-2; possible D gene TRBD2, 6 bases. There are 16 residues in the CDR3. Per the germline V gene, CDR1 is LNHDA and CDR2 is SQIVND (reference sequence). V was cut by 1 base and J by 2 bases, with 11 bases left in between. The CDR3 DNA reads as TGTGCCAGTAGTATAGGTCGGGGGTGTAACACCGGGGAGCTGTTTTTT. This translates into CASSIGRGCNTGELFF.

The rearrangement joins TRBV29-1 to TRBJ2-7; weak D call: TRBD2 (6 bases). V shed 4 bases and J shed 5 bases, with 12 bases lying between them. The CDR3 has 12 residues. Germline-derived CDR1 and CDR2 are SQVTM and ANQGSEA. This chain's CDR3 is CSVGASVNEQYF. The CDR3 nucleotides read TGCAGCGTTGGTGCTAGCGTCAACGAGCAGTACTTC.